Below, 16 T cell receptor beta chains from the same sample are listed, as sequenced in a study of blood T cell repertoires in COVID-19. Libraries were prepared by immunoSEQ multiplex PCR; TCRdb keeps only in-frame clonotypes and omits some of them. The sample has around 76,000 clones; around 84% are singletons. Input material: peripheral blood. The source of these receptors is a woman aged 70-85 years with acute or convalescent COVID-19.

This clone has more than one count but fewer than ten. The chain has TRBV30 and TRBJ1-3; D not certain. CDR1 and CDR2 from the germline V gene are GTSNPN and SVGIG (reference sequence). The ends were cut back, 0 bases at V and 7 bases at J, with 4 bases in the middle. The CDR3 is 11 amino acids. This CDR3 reads CAWSVSNTIYF. DNA for the CDR3: TGTGCCTGGAGTGTTTCTAACACCATATATTTT.

The chain combines TRBV19 with TRBJ2-3; maybe TRBD2 (5 bases). Deletions cut 1 base from V and 0 bases from J, with 8 bases between. Germline V gives CDR1 LNHDA, CDR2 SQIVND (reference sequence). The CDR3 extends over 15 amino acids. The CDR3 region has the DNA TGTGCCAGTAGTATAGGCGGGCCTAGCACAGATACGCAGTATTTT. Translation gives CASSIGGPSTDTQYF.

The chain couples TRBV7-2 to TRBJ2-1; 9 positions agree with TRBD2. The germline CDR1 and CDR2 sequences are SGHTA and FQGNSA. The CDR3 loop spans 15 amino acids. The J segment lost 4 bases and the V segment lost 5 bases, leaving 6 bases of the junction unmatched. This chain's CDR3 is CASSPLAGEYNEQFF. CDR3 coding DNA: TGTGCCAGCAGCCCCTTAGCGGGGGAGTACAATGAGCAGTTCTTC.

The chain uses TRBV5-1 and TRBJ1-1; no clear D gene. The V end lost 2 bases, the J end lost 5 bases, and 22 bases lay between the germline ends. The V gene's germline CDR1 is SGHRS and CDR2 YFSETQ. This CDR3 comprises 17 residues. The CDR3 DNA sequence: TGCGCCAGCAGCTTAAAAAGTGGGTTGAGCCCCGGGACTGAAGCTTTCTTT. It specifies CASSLKSGLSPGTEAFF.

In its sample, this clone was seen once. The rearrangement uses TRBV25-1 and TRBJ2-6; TRBD1 matches at 7 bases. Germline V gives CDR1 MGHDK, CDR2 SYGVNS. V dropped 0 bases and J dropped 2; count of bases not matched to a gene: 1. The CDR3 has 16 amino acids. The CDR3 nucleotides read TGTGCCAGCAGTGAATACAGGGGGACTGGGGCCAACGTCCTGACTTTC. Its protein is CASSEYRGTGANVLTF.

The chain recombines TRBV19 with TRBJ1-2; 10 positions match TRBD1. V was pared by 6 bases and J by 0 bases, with 10 bases of the junction left unmatched. This CDR3 has 17 residues. Germline loops: CDR1 LNHDA, CDR2 SQIVND (reference sequence). DNA of the CDR3: TGTGCCAGTAGGCCCGGGACAGGGGCCGGAGCTAACTATGGCTACACCTTC. This encodes CASRPGTGAGANYGYTF.

This clone appeared a few times. CDR3 sequence: CASSDSGTSGEQQFF. Written as DNA, the CDR3 is TGTGCCAGCAGTGACTCCGGGACTAGCGGGGAACAGCAGTTCTTC. This chain links TRBV6-4 with TRBJ2-1; 13 nucleotides align to TRBD2. Germline V gives CDR1 MRHNA, CDR2 SNTAGT. V trimming: 0 bases; J trimming: 11 bases; junction bases outside the gene matches: 4. CDR3 size: 15 residues.

This chain uses TRBV5-1 with TRBJ2-5; TRBD2 aligns across 7 bases. The V and J ends lost 0 bases and 2 bases, in that order; junction bases with no gene match: 7. CDR1 is SGHRS and CDR2 is YFSETQ in the germline V gene. The CDR3 has 16 amino acids. CDR3 amino acids: CASSLGQGGGQETQYF. The CDR3, as DNA: TGCGCCAGCAGCTTGGGCCAGGGCGGGGGTCAAGAGACCCAGTACTTC.

The gene calls are TRBV6-5 and TRBJ2-2; tentative D call: TRBD2 (6 bases). The CDR3 length is 15 residues. Trimming took 6 bases from V and 2 from J, leaving 13 bases between them. From germline, CDR1 is MNHEY and CDR2 SVGAGI. As DNA, the CDR3 is TGTGCCAGCAGCGCCGGGAGATCAAACACCGGGGAGCTGTTTTTT. This translates into CASSAGRSNTGELFF.

This CDR3 is CASSFRTGGSYEQYF. As DNA, the CDR3 is TGTGCCAGCAGTTTCAGGACAGGGGGATCCTACGAGCAGTACTTC. J is TRBJ2-7 and V is TRBV28, with TRBD1 matching over 10 bases. V lost 3 bases to trimming and J lost 1 base; unmatched junction nucleotides: 3. Germline V gives CDR1 MDHEN, CDR2 SYDVKM. The CDR3 has 15 residues.

The rearrangement links TRBV30 to TRBJ1-5; D not certain. The CDR3 covers 14 residues. CDR1 and CDR2 from the germline V gene are GTSNPN and SVGIG (reference sequence). V was trimmed by 1 base and J by 4 bases, leaving 11 bases between them. The CDR3: CAWSDTARNQPQHF. As DNA, the CDR3 is TGTGCCTGGAGTGATACCGCTAGAAATCAGCCCCAGCATTTT.

The chain links TRBV11-1 to TRBJ2-1; TRBD2 might be the D (5 bases). The CDR3 has 16 amino acids. Germline V gene data show CDR1 as SGHAT and CDR2 as FQDESV (reference sequence). Between the trimmed V and J ends, which lost 0 bases and 6 bases, there was a span of 15 bases. The CDR3 nucleotides are TGTGCCAGCAGCTTAGCTTGGTGGGAGTCCGCCAATGAGCAGTTCTTC. It codes for CASSLAWWESANEQFF. Full variable domain (outside the CDR3, taken from reference TRBV11-1 and TRBJ2-1): EAEVAQSPRYKITEKSQAVAFWCDPISGHATLYWYRQILGQGPELLVQFQDESVVDDSQLPKDRFSAERLKGVDSTLKIQPAELGDSAMYLCASSLAWWESANEQFFGPGTRLTVL.

The chain carries TRBV30 and TRBJ2-7, with TRBD1 matching over 7 bases. Germline V CDR1 and CDR2: GTSNPN, SVGIG (reference sequence). The CDR3 is made up of 13 amino acids. V gave up 3 bases and J gave up 4 bases; unmatched junction bases: 6. In nucleotides, the CDR3 is TGTGCCTGGAGAAGCAACAGGGGTTACGAGCAGTACTTC. Translation: CAWRSNRGYEQYF.

The chain employs TRBV6-5 and TRBJ2-7, with D possibly TRBD2 on 5 matching bases. Trimming took off 6 bases at V and 7 bases at J, with 7 bases between the two ends. Germline V gives CDR1 MNHEY, CDR2 SVGAGI. The length of the CDR3 is 10 residues. The DNA of the CDR3 is TGTGCCAGCAGACGAGGGGAGCAGTACTTC. Protein: CASRRGEQYF.

V usage is TRBV24-1 and J usage is TRBJ1-1; TRBD1 is a possible D gene (5 bases). The CDR3 is 15 amino acids. Trimming took off 3 bases at V and 7 bases at J, with 17 bases between the two ends. Germline CDR1 reads KGHDR; CDR2 reads SFDVKD. The CDR3 loop is CATSDPRTQPIEAFF. For the CDR3, the DNA is TGTGCCACCAGTGATCCCAGGACACAACCCATTGAAGCTTTCTTT.

The chain recombines TRBV7-2 with TRBJ2-1; 11 positions agree with TRBD2. V was clipped by 7 bases and J by 7 bases; unmatched bases: 9. The CDR3 is 15 residues long. Germline loops: CDR1 SGHTA, CDR2 FQGNSA. The CDR3 here is CASTPRTSGRNEQFF. In DNA form, the CDR3 reads TGTGCCAGCACCCCGCGGACTAGCGGGCGGAATGAGCAGTTCTTC.